A single sample gave rise to the 32 T cell receptor beta chains below, sequenced in a study of cytomegalovirus exposure and HLA in healthy donors. The PCR was carried out with 60 Vbeta primers and 13 Jbeta primers. Assay: immunoSEQ multiplex PCR; the TCRdb copy retains only in-frame clones and omits some. The sample consists of 140,000 to 150,000 clones, less than 85% of them appearing once. Sequencing used PBMCs. These TCRs come from a man between 40 and 49 years old in good health and CMV-seronegative.

The chain has TRBV5-4 and TRBJ2-1; TRBD2 aligns across 8 bases. V lost 4 bases to trimming and J lost 0 bases; unmatched junction nucleotides: 12. The CDR3 spans 18 residues. In germline, CDR1 is SGHNT, CDR2 YYREEE (reference sequence). The CDR3 DNA sequence: TGTGCCAGCAGCCTGGAGGTACTAGCGGATAGCTCCTACAATGAGCAGTTCTTC. Translation gives CASSLEVLADSSYNEQFF.

This chain joins TRBV11-2 and TRBJ2-5, with 14 bases identical to TRBD2. Losses at the gene ends were 5 bases for V and 4 bases for J; bases not matched to a gene: 3. This CDR3 region has 15 residues. The germline gives CDR1 SGHAT, CDR2 FQNNGV. CDR3 coding DNA: TGTGCCAGCAGCCCCGGGACTAGCGGGAGAGAGACCCAGTACTTC. This translates into CASSPGTSGRETQYF.

V is TRBV11-2 and J is TRBJ1-2, with 7 bases fitting TRBD1. Germline values: CDR1 SGHAT, CDR2 FQNNGV. CDR3 size: 16 residues. Trimming at V came to 4 bases and at J to 3 bases, leaving 11 bases not matched to a gene. CDR3: CASSSVQGKRHYGYTF. The CDR3 DNA sequence: TGTGCCAGCAGCTCGGTACAGGGGAAACGGCACTATGGCTACACCTTC.

This chain links TRBV29-1 with TRBJ2-1, with 7 bases matching TRBD1. V was clipped by 6 bases and J by 4 bases; unmatched bases: 6. The germline gives CDR1 SQVTM, CDR2 ANQGSEA. The CDR3 is 13 amino acids. The CDR3 coding sequence is TGCAGCGTACAGACAGGGAGTTACAATGAGCAGTTCTTC. Protein product: CSVQTGSYNEQFF.

The V gene is TRBV27, the J gene TRBJ2-3; 7 nucleotides match TRBD1. The CDR3 is 16 amino acids. CDR1 and CDR2 (germline): MNHEY, SMNVEV (reference sequence). J gave up 3 bases and V 5 bases, and 11 bases lay outside the gene matches. The CDR3 here is CASSPNIPGGTDTQYF. The CDR3 DNA follows: TGTGCCAGCAGTCCAAATATCCCAGGGGGAACAGATACGCAGTATTTT.

V is TRBV5-5 and J is TRBJ2-7; 7 bases align to TRBD2. CDR1 and CDR2 (germline): SGHKS, YYEKEE (reference sequence). The CDR3 is made up of 16 amino acids. Trimming cost V 1 base and J 8 bases; bases outside gene matches: 15. The CDR3 is CASSLNLAEYPTQQYF. The CDR3 DNA reads TGTGCCAGCAGCTTGAACCTAGCGGAGTACCCTACGCAGCAGTACTTC.

The table lists this clone with many counts. The V and J genes are TRBV5-1 and TRBJ2-1; D not certain. Germline V gene sequence: CDR1 SGHRS, CDR2 YFSETQ. Trimming shortened V by 0 bases and J by 0 bases, and 7 bases separated the two germline ends. The CDR3 is 15 residues long. The CDR3 region is CASSLGDNSYNEQFF. In DNA, the CDR3 is TGCGCCAGCAGCTTGGGAGACAACTCCTACAATGAGCAGTTCTTC.

The chain uses TRBV5-6 and TRBJ1-1; no firm D call. V was cut by 0 bases and J by 2 bases, with 8 bases left in between. Germline CDR1 is SGHDT and CDR2 is YYEEEE. This CDR3 contains 14 residues. CDR3 protein: CASSLAIANTEAFF. The CDR3 nucleotides are TGTGCCAGCAGCTTGGCCATAGCTAACACTGAAGCTTTCTTT. The whole variable domain, remainder taken from reference TRBV5-6 and TRBJ1-1, is DAGVTQSPTHLIKTRGQQVTLRCSPKSGHDTVSWYQQALGQGPQFIFQYYEEEERQRGNFPDRFSGHQFPNYSSELNVNALLLGDSALYLCASSLAIANTEAFFGQGTRLTVV.

The chain is built from TRBV19 and TRBJ2-5; 10 bases map to TRBD2. Germline-derived CDR1 and CDR2 are LNHDA and SQIVND (reference sequence). The J segment lost 2 bases and the V segment lost 4 bases, leaving 7 bases of the junction unmatched. The CDR3 has 16 amino acids. The CDR3 DNA is TGTGCCAGTAGTAGAACTAGCGGGATGGGTCAAGAGACCCAGTACTTC. Translated, it gives CASSRTSGMGQETQYF.

The chain couples TRBV5-4 to TRBJ2-1; 7 nucleotides agree with TRBD2. Germline V gene data show CDR1 as SGHNT and CDR2 as YYREEE (reference sequence). The junction had 6 bases not matched to a gene; V was cut back by 4 bases and J by 2 bases. This CDR3 is built from 15 residues. The CDR3 DNA reads as TGTGCCAGCAGCAAGAGCGGGGAGACCTACAATGAGCAGTTCTTC. This codes for CASSKSGETYNEQFF. The whole variable domain, remainder taken from reference TRBV5-4 and TRBJ2-1, is ETGVTQSPTHLIKTRGQQVTLRCSSQSGHNTVSWYQQALGQGPQFIFQYYREEENGRGNFPPRFSGLQFPNYSSELNVNALELDDSALYLCASSKSGETYNEQFFGPGTRLTVL.

DNA for the CDR3: TGCGCCAGCAGCAGAAAAGCGGGAGGCATCTACAATGAGCAGTTCTTC. Its protein is CASSRKAGGIYNEQFF. The chain links TRBV5-1 to TRBJ2-1; 9 nucleotides match TRBD2. This CDR3 spans 16 amino acids. Germline V gives CDR1 SGHRS, CDR2 YFSETQ. The V and J ends lost 4 bases and 3 bases, in that order; junction bases with no gene match: 8.

V is TRBV6-1 and J is TRBJ1-1, with 7 bases matching TRBD1. The germline V gene has CDR1 MNHNS and CDR2 SASEGT. The J segment lost 7 bases and the V segment lost 5 bases, leaving 10 bases of the junction unmatched. The CDR3 runs to 14 residues. In nucleotides, the CDR3 is TGTGCCAGCAGTCATACAGGGGCAGGAGGTGAAGCTTTCTTT. Amino acids: CASSHTGAGGEAFF.

This chain joins TRBV19 and TRBJ1-4, with a possible D match to TRBD1 (5 bases). The CDR3 sequence is 13 residues long. V was clipped by 3 bases and J by 8 bases, with 10 bases between them. The germline V gene has CDR1 LNHDA and CDR2 SQIVND (reference sequence). The CDR3 region is CASSIAGPEKLFF. Here the CDR3 DNA reads TGTGCCAGTAGTATTGCAGGGCCGGAAAAACTGTTTTTT.

This clone was detected only once. The gene calls are TRBV21-1 and TRBJ1-5. TRBV21-1 is annotated as a pseudogene. This CDR3 contains 21 residues. The CDR3 protein is CASSKSLRRNREGCSNQPQHF. The CDR3 nucleotides are TGTGCCAGCAGCAAATCCCTACGACGAAACAGGGAGGGGTGTAGCAATCAGCCCCAGCATTTT.

The chain is built from TRBV4-1 and TRBJ2-3; TRBD2 might be the D (6 bases). Germline V gene sequence: CDR1 MGHRA, CDR2 YSYEKL. Trimming took off 5 bases at V and 2 bases at J, with 17 bases between the two ends. The CDR3 covers 16 residues. The CDR3 sequence: CASSSSRGTVTDTQYF. The CDR3 nucleotides are TGCGCCAGCAGCTCAAGTCGGGGGACTGTCACAGATACGCAGTATTTT.

The V gene is TRBV29-1, the J gene TRBJ2-1; no firm D call. The CDR3 extends over 11 amino acids. Germline values: CDR1 SQVTM, CDR2 ANQGSEA. V shed 3 bases and J shed 3 bases, with 3 bases lying between them. DNA of the CDR3: TGCAGCGTTGACGGCTACAATGAGCAGTTCTTC. Its translation is CSVDGYNEQFF.

This chain uses TRBV7-6 with TRBJ2-2, with TRBD1 matching 7 bases. This CDR3 has 15 residues. The ends lost 3 bases at V and 3 bases at J; junction bases unmatched: 4. From germline, CDR1 is SGHVS and CDR2 FNYEAQ. This chain's CDR3 is CASSFGQGDTGELFF. The CDR3 DNA reads TGTGCCAGCAGCTTTGGGCAGGGGGACACCGGGGAGCTGTTTTTT. Full variable domain (missing parts from reference TRBV7-6 and TRBJ2-2): GAGVSQSPRYKVTKRGQDVALRCDPISGHVSLYWYRQALGQGPEFLTYFNYEAQQDKSGLPNDRFSAERPEGSISTLTIQRTEQRDSAMYRCASSFGQGDTGELFFGEGSRLTVL.

This clone was detected only once. This chain uses TRBV7-9 with TRBJ2-3, with D tentatively TRBD2 (6 bases). Germline V lookup: CDR1 SEHNR, CDR2 FQNEAQ (reference sequence). V was shortened by 4 bases and J by 0 bases, with 11 bases between the two germline ends. The CDR3 loop spans 15 amino acids. The CDR3 DNA reads as TGTGCCAGCAGCTCGCTAGCGTCTAGCACAGATACGCAGTATTTT. Translation gives CASSSLASSTDTQYF.

The sample holds one count of this clone. This chain connects TRBV5-6 to TRBJ1-6; unclear D gene. CDR1 is SGHDT, CDR2 YYEEEE, per germline. The CDR3 is 12 residues long. Between the trimmed V and J ends, which lost 1 base and 10 bases, there was a span of 6 bases. The CDR3 protein is CASSLPVSPLHF. As DNA, the CDR3 is TGTGCCAGCAGCTTGCCGGTCTCACCCCTCCACTTT.

The genes are TRBV2 and TRBJ1-4, with D uncertain. Per the germline V gene, CDR1 is SNHLY and CDR2 is FYNNEI. Trimming removed 2 bases from V and 5 bases from J, with 9 bases in between. The CDR3 totals 14 residues. The CDR3 loop reads CASSERRNNEKLFF. The DNA for the CDR3 is TGTGCCAGCAGTGAACGGCGGAACAATGAAAAACTGTTTTTT.

This chain links TRBV27 with TRBJ1-2, with D perhaps TRBD1 (6 bases). This CDR3 is built from 15 residues. V shed 3 bases and J shed 2 bases, with 13 bases lying between them. Germline-derived CDR1 and CDR2 are MNHEY and SMNVEV (reference sequence). CDR3 region: CASSLHFQGNYGYTF. The CDR3 DNA reads as TGTGCCAGCAGTTTGCATTTTCAGGGGAACTATGGCTACACCTTC.

The rearrangement joins TRBV5-4 to TRBJ2-7; D possibly corresponds to TRBD1 (5 bases). The V end lost 4 bases, the J end lost 0 bases, and 17 bases lay between the germline ends. The germline CDR1 and CDR2 sequences are SGHNT and YYREEE (reference sequence). This CDR3 spans 16 amino acids. CDR3: CASSPADGALSYEQYF. Written as DNA, the CDR3 is TGTGCCAGCAGCCCGGCTGATGGGGCCCTCTCCTACGAGCAGTACTTC.

The V and J genes are TRBV28 and TRBJ2-7, with 7 bases fitting TRBD2. CDR3 length: 15 amino acids. Germline values: CDR1 MDHEN, CDR2 SYDVKM. With V trimmed by 7 bases and J by 1 base, 10 bases remained unmatched. The CDR3 protein is CASTWGLRGSYEQYF. The CDR3 DNA reads as TGTGCCAGCACCTGGGGACTACGGGGGTCCTACGAGCAGTACTTC.

Only a few counts were recorded for this clone. The chain employs TRBV2 and TRBJ2-5, with TRBD2 identical over 8 bases. The germline gives CDR1 SNHLY, CDR2 FYNNEI. CDR3 size: 17 residues. Losses at the gene ends were 7 bases for V and 0 bases for J; bases not matched to a gene: 13. CDR3 residues: CASKESSGGENQETQYF. CDR3 sequence (DNA): TGTGCCAGCAAGGAAAGTTCGGGGGGGGAGAACCAAGAGACCCAGTACTTC. Based on the CDR3 plus reference TRBV2 and TRBJ2-5, the full variable domain is EPEVTQTPSHQVTQMGQEVILRCVPISNHLYFYWYRQILGQKVEFLVSFYNNEISEKSEIFDDQFSVERPDGSNFTLKIRSTKLEDSAMYFCASKESSGGENQETQYFGPGTRLLVL.

The DNA for the CDR3 is TGCAGCGTTGAAGTCTTCGGGGGCGAGCAGTACTTC. The encoded protein is CSVEVFGGEQYF. The genes are TRBV29-1 and TRBJ2-7; D may be TRBD2 (6 bases). CDR1 is SQVTM and CDR2 is ANQGSEA in the germline V gene. This CDR3 contains 12 residues. Trimming pared 1 base from V and 6 bases from J, leaving 10 bases between.

The DNA for the CDR3 is TGTGCTAGTGGTCCTACTTTACTACCTTCATACGAGCAGTACTTC. This encodes CASGPTLLPSYEQYF. The rearrangement links TRBV12-5 to TRBJ2-7; unclear D gene. Trimming removed 5 bases from V and 4 bases from J, with 18 bases in between. Germline loops: CDR1 LGHNT, CDR2 FRNRAP. The CDR3 has 15 residues.

The J gene is TRBJ2-1, the V gene TRBV25-1, with 10 bases that match TRBD1. The CDR3 has 17 amino acids. Germline loops: CDR1 MGHDK, CDR2 SYGVNS. The junction had 8 bases not matched to a gene; V was cut back by 5 bases and J by 1 base. The chain's CDR3 is CASSQQPGQGSYNEQFF. The CDR3 DNA reads TGTGCCAGCAGTCAACAACCGGGACAGGGGTCCTACAATGAGCAGTTCTTC.

The sample holds one count of this clone. The J gene is TRBJ2-2, the V gene TRBV5-5, with 8 bases that match TRBD2. CDR1 and CDR2 from the germline V gene are SGHKS and YYEKEE (reference sequence). The CDR3 runs to 17 residues. Trimming took 0 bases from V and 5 from J; bases not matched to a gene: 9. CDR3 in DNA: TGTGCCAGCAGCTTGGGCTGGGACGGGAGGGGGACCGGGGAGCTGTTTTTT. Translated, it gives CASSLGWDGRGTGELFF.

This clone has just one count. This rearrangement joins TRBV6-1 to TRBJ2-3, with 7 bases lining up with TRBD2. The germline V gene has CDR1 MNHNS and CDR2 SASEGT. The CDR3 runs to 14 residues. V dropped 7 bases and J dropped 6; count of bases not matched to a gene: 10. CDR3 nucleotide sequence: TGTGCCAGCATTACCCCGGGGAGGGCCGATACGCAGTATTTT. Translated: CASITPGRADTQYF.

The gene calls are TRBV7-6 and TRBJ2-2; 7 nucleotides line up with TRBD2. The CDR3 has 19 amino acids. Germline-derived CDR1 and CDR2 are SGHVS and FNYEAQ. Unmatched junction bases numbered 20, after V lost 5 bases and J lost 5 bases. The CDR3 here is CASSLTPSGKTRGTGELFF. The DNA of the CDR3 is TGTGCCAGCAGCCTGACTCCCAGCGGGAAAACAAGAGGGACCGGGGAGCTGTTTTTT.

Only one count was recorded for this clone. The V gene is TRBV5-1, the J gene TRBJ2-1; tentatively, D is TRBD1 (7 bases). The CDR3 covers 14 residues. The germline CDR1 and CDR2 sequences are SGHRS and YFSETQ. Trimming took off 0 bases at V and 8 bases at J, with 12 bases between the two ends. CDR3 sequence: CASSLDRGGDEQFF. The CDR3 DNA reads TGCGCCAGCAGCTTGGACAGGGGCGGGGATGAGCAGTTCTTC.

The genes are TRBV11-2 and TRBJ2-5; 16 nucleotides match TRBD2. This CDR3 region has 18 residues. Germline lookup yields CDR1 SGHAT and CDR2 FQNNGV. The V segment lost 4 bases and the J segment 3 bases; nucleotides outside the gene matches: 8. The DNA for the CDR3 is TGTGCCAGCAGCTCCGTAGGGGGACTAGCGGGAGGGGAAGAGACCCAGTACTTC. It codes for CASSSVGGLAGGEETQYF. The entire variable domain, with the rest obtained from reference TRBV11-2 and TRBJ2-5, is as follows: EAGVAQSPRYKIIEKRQSVAFWCNPISGHATLYWYQQILGQGPKLLIQFQNNGVVDDSQLPKDRFSAERLKGVDSTLKIQPAKLEDSAVYLCASSSVGGLAGGEETQYFGPGTRLLVL.